A selection of T cell receptor beta chains follows, all from one sample in a study of blood T cell repertoires in COVID-19. Method: immunoSEQ multiplex PCR; TCRdb's copy keeps in-frame clones and lacks some. The repertoire holds 88,000 or so clones, with approximately 86% as singletons. The specimen sequenced was peripheral blood. Receptors originate from a man between 60 and 75 years old with acute or convalescent COVID-19. Both conserved end residues are part of each CDR3. A D gene is named only where the DNA matches it firmly. Not every row has a clone size; where given, it reads once, few, many or a size class.

-	TRBJ1-1	TRBV20-1	-	CSASLNRVGTEAFF	TGCAGTGCTAGTTTGAACAGGGTTGGTACTGAAGCTTTCTTT
TRBD2	TRBJ2-1	TRBV7-8	-	CASSLRGSGGNYNEQFF	TGTGCCAGCAGCTTGAGGGGTAGCGGGGGGAATTACAATGAGCAGTTCTTC
TRBD1	TRBJ1-2	TRBV30	-	CAGARTGIEGYTF	TGTGCCGGAGCCCGGACAGGGATTGAGGGCTACACCTTC
-	TRBJ1-1	TRBV18	-	CASLPGHENTEAFF	TGTGCCAGCTTACCGGGACATGAGAACACTGAAGCTTTCTTT
-	TRBJ1-5	TRBV5-1	-	CASSPGSGGDQPQHF	TGCGCCAGCAGCCCGGGGAGTGGGGGCGATCAGCCCCAGCATTTT
TRBD1	TRBJ1-2	TRBV29-1	-	CSAVAGQGYGYTF	TGCAGCGCCGTTGCGGGACAGGGTTACGGCTACACCTTC
TRBD1	TRBJ2-3	TRBV5-4	-	CASSLRPTGGGTDTQYF	TGTGCCAGCAGCTTGCGCCCCACAGGGGGCGGCACAGATACGCAGTATTTT
-	TRBJ2-7	TRBV6-6	-	CASSYGGQDYEQYF	TGTGCCAGCAGTTACGGAGGCCAGGACTACGAGCAGTACTTC
-	TRBJ1-1	TRBV19	-	CASSIVTGQKNTEAFF	TGTGCCAGTAGTATAGTGACCGGACAAAAGAACACTGAAGCTTTCTTT
-	TRBJ1-2	TRBV3-1/TRBV3-2	-	CASSQDGAGYGYTF	TGTGCCAGCAGCCAAGATGGCGCGGGATATGGCTACACCTTC
-	TRBJ1-6	TRBV7-9	once	CASSSEPDSFSPLHF	TGTGCCAGCAGCTCCGAACCTGACTCTTTTTCACCCCTCCACTTT
-	TRBJ2-7	TRBV9	-	CASSVGGQTLYEQYF	TGTGCCAGCAGCGTAGGTGGACAGACTCTTTACGAGCAGTACTTC
TRBD2	TRBJ2-4	TRBV19	-	CASTDAGGIAKNIQYF	TGTGCCAGTACCGACGCGGGAGGGATAGCCAAAAACATTCAGTACTTC
-	TRBJ2-1	TRBV7-2	-	CASSLGTGRSDEQFF	TGTGCCAGCAGCTTAGGAACAGGAAGGAGCGATGAGCAGTTCTTC
TRBD1	TRBJ1-2	TRBV20-1	-	CSASGTENGYTF	TGCAGTGCTAGTGGGACAGAGAATGGCTACACCTTC
-	TRBJ2-1	TRBV11-2	-	CASSLDDNRGRRKQFF	TGTGCCAGCAGCTTAGATGATAATCGGGGAAGACGTAAGCAGTTCTTC
-	TRBJ2-1	TRBV5-8	-	CASSLQQGYRNEQFF	TGTGCCAGCAGCTTGCAACAGGGATATAGGAATGAGCAGTTCTTC
-	TRBJ2-1	TRBV4-2	-	CASSLYNNEQFF	TGTGCCAGCAGCCTCTATAACAATGAGCAGTTCTTC
TRBD2	TRBJ2-7	TRBV5-4	-	CASSAPGLAGYEQYF	TGTGCCAGCAGTGCCCCTGGACTAGCGGGCTACGAGCAGTACTTC
TRBD1	TRBJ1-5	TRBV19	-	CASRRDRGLDGNQPQHF	TGTGCCAGTAGGCGGGACAGGGGGTTAGATGGCAATCAGCCCCAGCATTTT
-	TRBJ1-4	TRBV5-1	-	CASSPSWRDEKLFF	TGCGCCAGCAGCCCGTCGTGGAGGGATGAAAAACTGTTTTTT
-	TRBJ2-3	TRBV9	-	CASSVAGTTDTQYF	TGTGCCAGCAGCGTAGCGGGAACCACAGATACGCAGTATTTT
TRBD2	TRBJ2-3	TRBV9	-	CASSTSGRGADTQYF	TGTGCCAGCAGCACTAGCGGGAGAGGGGCAGATACGCAGTATTTT
-	TRBJ2-1	TRBV9	-	CASSVEGADYNEQFF	TGTGCCAGCAGCGTAGAAGGAGCGGACTACAATGAGCAGTTCTTC
-	TRBJ1-3	TRBV12-3/TRBV12-4	-	CASRGRGPIYF	TGTGCCAGCAGGGGCAGGGGCCCCATATATTTT
TRBD2	TRBJ2-3	TRBV4-2	-	CASSKLAEGTDTQYF	TGTGCCAGCAGCAAACTAGCGGAGGGCACAGATACGCAGTATTTT
-	TRBJ2-7	TRBV6-5	-	CAITSGLYEQYF	TGTGCCATCACGAGCGGGCTCTACGAGCAGTACTTC
-	TRBJ2-7	TRBV12-2	once	CASRLAFSGTIIYEQYF	TGTGCAAGTCGCTTAGCTTTCTCCGGGACTATAATCTACGAGCAGTACTTC
-	TRBJ2-1	TRBV5-4	-	CASSFFRGRGAYNEQFF	TGTGCCAGCAGCTTTTTCCGGGGGAGAGGAGCGTACAATGAGCAGTTCTTC
TRBD1	TRBJ1-5	TRBV27	-	CASSLSAGGNQPQHF	TGTGCCAGCAGTTTATCGGCAGGGGGAAATCAGCCCCAGCATTTT
-	TRBJ2-5	TRBV19	-	CASTIQGGETQYF	TGTGCCAGTACCATCCAGGGCGGAGAGACCCAGTACTTC
-	TRBJ1-2	TRBV14	once	CASSQATVYGYTF	TGTGCCAGCAGCCAAGCGACAGTCTATGGCTACACCTTC
TRBD1	TRBJ1-2	TRBV29-1	-	CSVEVGTGGAGWGYTF	TGCAGCGTTGAAGTGGGGACAGGGGGCGCCGGATGGGGCTACACCTTC
TRBD1	TRBJ1-4	TRBV2	-	CASNRDRGANEKLFF	TGTGCCAGCAACCGAGACAGGGGTGCTAATGAAAAACTGTTTTTT
TRBD2	TRBJ2-3	TRBV4-1	-	CASSPTSGGLDTQYF	TGCGCCAGCAGCCCGACTAGCGGGGGGTTGGATACGCAGTATTTT
TRBD1	TRBJ2-1	TRBV12-3/TRBV12-4	-	CASNPRGLGEQFF	TGTGCCAGTAACCCCAGGGGGCTGGGCGAGCAGTTCTTC
TRBD2	TRBJ2-3	TRBV18	-	CASSPTRERSNTQYF	TGTGCCAGCTCACCGACGCGGGAGAGGTCGAATACGCAGTATTTT
-	TRBJ2-1	TRBV15	-	CATSRDRSNEQFF	TGTGCCACCAGCAGAGACAGATCTAATGAGCAGTTCTTC
TRBD1	TRBJ1-4	TRBV5-1	few	CASSLAGTGPEKLFF	TGCGCCAGCAGCTTGGCCGGGACAGGTCCTGAAAAACTGTTTTTT
-	TRBJ2-3	TRBV6-4	-	CASMREAGSTDTQYF	TGTGCCAGCATGAGAGAGGCGGGTTCCACAGATACGCAGTATTTT
-	TRBJ1-2	TRBV9	-	CASSPGNFHGYTF	TGTGCCAGCAGCCCAGGGAATTTTCATGGCTACACCTTC
TRBD1	TRBJ1-1	TRBV6-5	-	CASSYPTDRGTEAFF	TGTGCCAGCAGTTACCCAACTGACAGGGGCACTGAAGCTTTCTTT
TRBD2	TRBJ2-7	TRBV5-1	-	CASSLALWTSGRQRYEQYF	TGCGCCAGCAGCTTAGCCCTTTGGACTAGCGGGCGACAGCGCTACGAGCAGTACTTC
-	TRBJ2-7	TRBV30	-	CAWSVQAMSSYEQYF	TGTGCCTGGAGTGTACAGGCCATGAGCTCCTACGAGCAGTACTTC